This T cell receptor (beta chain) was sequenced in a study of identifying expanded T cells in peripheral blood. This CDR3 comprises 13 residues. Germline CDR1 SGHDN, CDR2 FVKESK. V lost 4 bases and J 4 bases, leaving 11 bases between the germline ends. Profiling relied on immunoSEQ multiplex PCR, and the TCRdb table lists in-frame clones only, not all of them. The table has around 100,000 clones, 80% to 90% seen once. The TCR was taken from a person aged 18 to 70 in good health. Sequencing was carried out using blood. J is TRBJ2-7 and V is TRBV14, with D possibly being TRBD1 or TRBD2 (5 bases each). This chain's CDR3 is CASSRGINYEQYF. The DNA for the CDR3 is TGTGCCAGCAGCCGGGGGATCAATTACGAGCAGTACTTC.